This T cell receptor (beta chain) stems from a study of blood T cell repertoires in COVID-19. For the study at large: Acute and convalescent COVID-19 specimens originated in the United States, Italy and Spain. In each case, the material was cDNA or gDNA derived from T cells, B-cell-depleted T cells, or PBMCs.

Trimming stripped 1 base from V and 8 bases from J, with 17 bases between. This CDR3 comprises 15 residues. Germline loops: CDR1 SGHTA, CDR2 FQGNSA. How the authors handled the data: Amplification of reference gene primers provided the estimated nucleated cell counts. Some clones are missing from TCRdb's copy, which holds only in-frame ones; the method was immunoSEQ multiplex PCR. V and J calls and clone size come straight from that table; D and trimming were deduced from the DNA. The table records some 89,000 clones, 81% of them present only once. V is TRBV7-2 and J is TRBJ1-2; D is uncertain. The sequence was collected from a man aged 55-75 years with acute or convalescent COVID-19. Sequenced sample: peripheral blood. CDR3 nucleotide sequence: TGTGCCAGCAGCTTAGTCGACTCGAGAACGAGGGGCTACACCTTC. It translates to CASSLVDSRTRGYTF.